This T cell receptor (beta chain) was sequenced during a study of beta chain features in type 1 diabetes. General observations from the study: Among all four CD4+ subsets, Type 1 diabetes patients had TCRB CDR3s that were moderately but significantly shorter. In these data, an HLA type influence on TCRB rearrangement remained unresolved. Patients and controls would be equally affected if PCR favored shorter templates.

This clone was recorded a few times. Antigen unknown. The isolated RNA, all of it, was reverse transcribed, so expressed TCRB transcripts were what got sequenced. The table came from immunoSEQ multiplex PCR; TCRdb's copy has only in-frame clones and leaves some out. The repertoire consists of approximately 250,000 clones, with roughly a quarter occurring once and the leading ten covering more than 0.009%. J was trimmed by 3 bases and V by 1 base; bases with no gene match: 3. In germline, CDR1 is KGHSH, CDR2 LQKENI. There are 16 residues in the CDR3. Sequenced material: naive CD4+ T cells from blood. This TCR was recovered from a woman aged 25-40 years with type 1 diabetes. The J gene is TRBJ2-3, the V gene TRBV18; TRBD2 matches 11 bases. CDR3 region: CASSPLTSGSTDTQYF. The CDR3 DNA follows: TGTGCCAGCTCACCACTTACTAGCGGGAGTACAGATACGCAGTATTTT.